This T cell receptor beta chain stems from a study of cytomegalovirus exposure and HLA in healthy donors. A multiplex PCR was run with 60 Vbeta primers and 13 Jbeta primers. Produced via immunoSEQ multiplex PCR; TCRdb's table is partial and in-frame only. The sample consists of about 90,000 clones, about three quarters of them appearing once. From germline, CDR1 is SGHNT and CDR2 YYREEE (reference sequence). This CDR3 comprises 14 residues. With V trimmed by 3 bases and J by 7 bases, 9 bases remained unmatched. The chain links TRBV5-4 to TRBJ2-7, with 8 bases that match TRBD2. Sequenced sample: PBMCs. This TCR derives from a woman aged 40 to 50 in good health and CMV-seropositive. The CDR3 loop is CASSSLAVKMEQYF. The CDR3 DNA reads TGTGCCAGCAGCTCACTAGCGGTTAAAATGGAGCAGTACTTC.